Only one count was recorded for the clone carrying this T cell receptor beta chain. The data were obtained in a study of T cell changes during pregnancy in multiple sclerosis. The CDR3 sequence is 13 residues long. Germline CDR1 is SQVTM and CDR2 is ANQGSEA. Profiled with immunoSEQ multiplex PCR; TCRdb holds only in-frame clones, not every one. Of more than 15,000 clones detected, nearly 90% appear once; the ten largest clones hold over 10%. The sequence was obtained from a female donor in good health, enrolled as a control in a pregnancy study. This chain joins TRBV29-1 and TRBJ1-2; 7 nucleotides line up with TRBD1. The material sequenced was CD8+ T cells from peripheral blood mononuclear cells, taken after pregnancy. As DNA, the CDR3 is TGCAGGATAGGGGACAGTCGAGGCTATGGCTACACCTTC. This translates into CRIGDSRGYGYTF.